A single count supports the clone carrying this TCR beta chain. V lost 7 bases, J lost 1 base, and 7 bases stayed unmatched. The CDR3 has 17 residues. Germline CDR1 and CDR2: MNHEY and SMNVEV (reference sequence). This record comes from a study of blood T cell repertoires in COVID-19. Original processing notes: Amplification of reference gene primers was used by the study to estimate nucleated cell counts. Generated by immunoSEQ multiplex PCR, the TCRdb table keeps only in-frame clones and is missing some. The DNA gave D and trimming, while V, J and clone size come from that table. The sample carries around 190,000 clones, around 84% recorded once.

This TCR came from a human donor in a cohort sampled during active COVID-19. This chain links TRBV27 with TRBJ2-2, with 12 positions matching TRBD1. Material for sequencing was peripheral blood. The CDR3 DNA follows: TGTGCCAGCACCCTCCGGGACAGGGGGCAGAACACCGGGGAGCTGTTTTTT. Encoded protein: CASTLRDRGQNTGELFF.